A single sample is the source of the 12 T cell receptor beta chains below, sequenced in a study of cytomegalovirus exposure and HLA in healthy donors. PCR primers comprised 60 Vbeta and 13 Jbeta primers. Assay: immunoSEQ multiplex PCR; the TCRdb copy retains only in-frame clones and omits some. The sample contains approximately 150,000 clones, around 85% of which appear only once. The sequencing sample was made of PBMCs. Every receptor here comes from a woman in her thirties in good health and CMV-seronegative.

The J gene is TRBJ2-1, the V gene TRBV7-8; weak D call: TRBD2 (6 bases). Trimming took off 2 bases at V and 5 bases at J, with 10 bases between the two ends. Germline assignment: CDR1 SGHVS and CDR2 FQNEAQ. The CDR3 has 14 residues. The CDR3 is CASSLQLAHNEQFF. The CDR3, as DNA: TGTGCCAGCAGCTTACAACTAGCCCACAATGAGCAGTTCTTC.

The CDR3 sequence is CASSSSGRAYEQYF. For the CDR3, the DNA is TGTGCCAGCTCATCCAGCGGTCGCGCCTACGAGCAGTACTTC. V and J are TRBV18 and TRBJ2-7; a weak D match, TRBD2 (5 bases). CDR1 is KGHSH, CDR2 LQKENI, per germline. This CDR3 contains 14 residues. Deletions cut 5 bases from V and 2 bases from J, with 13 bases between.

This sequence joins TRBV10-3 and TRBJ2-2; 15 nucleotides match TRBD2. CDR1 and CDR2 (germline): ENHRY, SYGVKD. The CDR3 covers 14 residues. V trimming: 10 bases; J trimming: 6 bases; junction bases outside the gene matches: 3. CDR3 DNA sequence: TGTGCCACGGGACTAGCGGGAGGTTCCGGGGAGCTGTTTTTT. Residues: CATGLAGGSGELFF.

The chain joins TRBV20-1 to TRBJ1-2; D call uncertain. Trimming cost V 3 bases and J 7 bases, with 6 bases left between them. Germline CDR1 reads DFQATT; CDR2 reads SNEGSKA (reference sequence). This CDR3 has 10 residues. The CDR3 DNA reads as TGCAGTGCTAGGCCGGGTGGCTACACCTTC. This encodes CSARPGGYTF.

The rearrangement joins TRBV29-1 to TRBJ2-7, with 9 bases identical to TRBD1. This CDR3 is built from 14 residues. In germline, CDR1 is SQVTM, CDR2 ANQGSEA. Trimming at V came to 4 bases and at J to 2 bases, leaving 6 bases not matched to a gene. The CDR3 nucleotides are TGCAGCGTTGTTCGACAGGGGGTCGCCTACGAGCAGTACTTC. Protein sequence: CSVVRQGVAYEQYF.

This chain connects TRBV30 to TRBJ1-1, with D perhaps matching TRBD1 (6 bases). Per the germline V gene, CDR1 is GTSNPN and CDR2 is SVGIG (reference sequence). Trimming stripped 0 bases from V and 4 bases from J, with 9 bases between. The CDR3 is made up of 13 amino acids. CDR3 sequence: CAWSVQGPTEAFF. CDR3 sequence (DNA): TGTGCCTGGAGTGTACAGGGACCCACTGAAGCTTTCTTT.

V usage is TRBV6-1 and J usage is TRBJ2-1; 8 bases line up with TRBD2. The CDR3 loop spans 16 amino acids. The ends lost 4 bases at V and 6 bases at J; junction bases unmatched: 11. The germline V gene encodes CDR1 MNHNS and CDR2 SASEGT. The CDR3 coding sequence is TGTGCCAGCAGTGGATTCGGGAGCGGGAGAAGCAATGAGCAGTTCTTC. It specifies CASSGFGSGRSNEQFF.

CDR3 sequence reads: CASSETGVENTGELFF. In nucleotides, the CDR3 is TGTGCCAGCAGTGAGACAGGGGTCGAGAACACCGGGGAGCTGTTTTTT. The chain uses TRBV6-4 and TRBJ2-2; 8 nucleotides match TRBD1. The CDR3 covers 16 residues. The J segment lost 1 base and the V segment lost 3 bases, leaving 4 bases of the junction unmatched. The germline gives CDR1 MRHNA, CDR2 SNTAGT.

This chain connects TRBV12-5 to TRBJ2-3; 9 bases fit TRBD1. V was clipped by 5 bases and J by 7 bases; unmatched bases: 7. Per germline, CDR1 LGHNT and CDR2 FRNRAP. This CDR3 is 14 amino acids long. Here the CDR3 DNA reads TGTGCTAGTGGTACAGGGGGCGGCTTTAATACGCAGTATTTT. This sequence encodes CASGTGGGFNTQYF.

The chain couples TRBV5-1 to TRBJ2-3; possible D gene TRBD2, 7 bases. Germline V gene lookup returns CDR1 SGHRS and CDR2 YFSETQ. The germline V and J ends were trimmed by 8 bases and 6 bases, with 25 bases remaining between them. The CDR3 length is 16 residues. CDR3: CASHEGGAVPGDTQYF. The CDR3 DNA follows: TGCGCCAGTCATGAGGGGGGGGCCGTCCCTGGGGATACGCAGTATTTT.

V usage is TRBV6-5 and J usage is TRBJ2-1; 11 bases are shared with TRBD2. V was clipped by 6 bases and J by 9 bases; unmatched bases: 7. CDR1 MNHEY and CDR2 SVGAGI come from the germline V gene. This CDR3 is 14 amino acids long. The CDR3 sequence is CASRSTGTSGEQFF. In DNA, the CDR3 is TGTGCCAGCAGGTCCACCGGGACTAGCGGTGAGCAGTTCTTC.

V usage is TRBV18 and J usage is TRBJ1-4; no definite D call. CDR1 is KGHSH and CDR2 is LQKENI in the germline V gene. Trimming cost V 2 bases and J 2 bases, with 12 bases left between them. This CDR3 contains 16 residues. The DNA of the CDR3 is TGTGCCAGCTCACCAGAGCGGGCGAGGACTAATGAAAAACTGTTTTTT. It encodes CASSPERARTNEKLFF.